The rows below give T cell receptor beta chains drawn from one sample of a study of cytomegalovirus exposure and HLA in healthy donors. Produced via immunoSEQ multiplex PCR; TCRdb's table is partial and in-frame only. This table holds about 190,000 clones, 60% to 85% found once. Sequencing was performed on PBMCs. The receptors originated from a woman between 18 and 30 years old in good health and CMV-seronegative. CDR3s include the opening cysteine and the closing phenylalanine or tryptophan. The D gene is left open where the match is weak. Some rows mark clone size as missing; the rest say once, few, many or name a class of expanded clone.

v_gene: TRBV5-1; j_gene: TRBJ2-5; abundance: -; len: 14; d_gene: TRBD2; CDR3nt: TGCGCCAGCAGCCCGTCGACTAGCTTGGAGACCCAGTACTTC; CDR3aa: CASSPSTSLETQYF
v_gene: TRBV7-8; j_gene: TRBJ1-5; abundance: -; len: 15; d_gene: -; CDR3nt: TGTGCCAGCAGCCCTGGGACTCAAGTAAATCAGCCCCAGCATTTT; CDR3aa: CASSPGTQVNQPQHF
v_gene: TRBV27; j_gene: TRBJ2-1; abundance: -; len: 14; d_gene: TRBD2; CDR3nt: TGTGCCAGCAGTTACGGGAGGGAAAACAATGAGCAGTTCTTC; CDR3aa: CASSYGRENNEQFF
v_gene: TRBV12-5; j_gene: TRBJ2-4; abundance: -; len: 17; d_gene: TRBD2; CDR3nt: TGTGCTAGTGGTCCCCTTTGGGCGGGAGTTGCCAAAAACATTCAGTACTTC; CDR3aa: CASGPLWAGVAKNIQYF
v_gene: TRBV7-9; j_gene: TRBJ2-3; abundance: -; len: 14; d_gene: TRBD2; CDR3nt: TGTTCCAGCAGCTTAGCGGGGGCCACAGATACGCAGTATTTT; CDR3aa: CSSSLAGATDTQYF
v_gene: TRBV10-3; j_gene: TRBJ1-1; abundance: -; len: 12; d_gene: -; CDR3nt: TGTGCCATCAGTTACAAGAACACTGAAGCTTTCTTT; CDR3aa: CAISYKNTEAFF
v_gene: TRBV30; j_gene: TRBJ2-5; abundance: -; len: 12; d_gene: -; CDR3nt: TGTGCCTGCCCTGGGGGCTGGGAGACCCAGTACTTC; CDR3aa: CACPGGWETQYF
v_gene: TRBV9; j_gene: TRBJ2-1; abundance: -; len: 16; d_gene: -; CDR3nt: TGTGCCAGCAGCGTAGACGGCAGGCCAACATACAATGAGCAGTTCTTC; CDR3aa: CASSVDGRPTYNEQFF
v_gene: TRBV27; j_gene: TRBJ2-7; abundance: once; len: 12; d_gene: TRBD1; CDR3nt: TGTGCCAGCAGTACACAGGGGAACGAGCAGTACTTC; CDR3aa: CASSTQGNEQYF
v_gene: TRBV19; j_gene: TRBJ1-1; abundance: -; len: 12; d_gene: -; CDR3nt: TGTGCCAGTAGTACTAGGAACACTGAAGCTTTCTTT; CDR3aa: CASSTRNTEAFF
v_gene: TRBV10-3; j_gene: TRBJ2-1; abundance: -; len: 11; d_gene: -; CDR3nt: TGTGCCATCAGTGAGTTGAGAGAGCAGTTCTTC; CDR3aa: CAISELREQFF
v_gene: TRBV27; j_gene: TRBJ1-1; abundance: -; len: 14; d_gene: TRBD1; CDR3nt: TGTGCCAGCAACTTGCAGGGGGCGCCGGTGAAGGCTTTCTTT; CDR3aa: CASNLQGAPVKAFF
v_gene: TRBV13; j_gene: TRBJ1-1; abundance: -; len: 14; d_gene: -; CDR3nt: TGTGCCAGCAGCTTACGCGGGGCTAACACTGAAGCTTTCTTT; CDR3aa: CASSLRGANTEAFF
v_gene: TRBV10-3; j_gene: TRBJ2-1; abundance: few; len: 17; d_gene: TRBD2; CDR3nt: TGTGCCATCAGTGAGGTAGCGGGGCAGAGCTCCTACAATGAGCAGTTCTTC; CDR3aa: CAISEVAGQSSYNEQFF
v_gene: TRBV5-1; j_gene: TRBJ2-1; abundance: -; len: 14; d_gene: -; CDR3nt: TGCGCCAGCAGCTTCGGGGGCTCCTACAATGAGCAGTTCTTC; CDR3aa: CASSFGGSYNEQFF
v_gene: TRBV7-3; j_gene: TRBJ1-2; abundance: -; len: 16; d_gene: TRBD1; CDR3nt: TGTGCCAGCAGCAAAGGAGGGACAGGGGGTATCTATGGCTACACCTTC; CDR3aa: CASSKGGTGGIYGYTF
v_gene: TRBV4-1; j_gene: TRBJ2-7; abundance: -; len: 15; d_gene: TRBD1; CDR3nt: TGCGCCAGCAGCCCATCGGACAGGGGGAGTGACGAGCAGTACTTC; CDR3aa: CASSPSDRGSDEQYF
v_gene: TRBV5-4; j_gene: TRBJ2-7; abundance: once; len: 15; d_gene: TRBD1; CDR3nt: TGTGCCAGCGGATCCATGAGACAGGGTTCGTCCGAGCAGTACTTC; CDR3aa: CASGSMRQGSSEQYF
v_gene: TRBV25-1; j_gene: TRBJ2-2; abundance: -; len: 15; d_gene: TRBD2; CDR3nt: TGTGCCAGCATAAGTAGCGGGAGCAACACCGGGGAGCTGTTTTTT; CDR3aa: CASISSGSNTGELFF
v_gene: TRBV6-6; j_gene: TRBJ1-1; abundance: -; len: 14; d_gene: -; CDR3nt: TGTGCCAGCAGTTACGGTGACACCGTAACTGAAGCTTTCTTT; CDR3aa: CASSYGDTVTEAFF
v_gene: TRBV5-6; j_gene: TRBJ1-3; abundance: -; len: 15; d_gene: -; CDR3nt: TGTGCCAGCAGCTTGCTGCCAGGGGCTGGAAACACCATATATTTT; CDR3aa: CASSLLPGAGNTIYF
v_gene: TRBV11-2; j_gene: TRBJ1-2; abundance: -; len: 13; d_gene: TRBD1; CDR3nt: TGTGCCAGCAGCTTAGCTACAGGGGTAGGCTACACCTTC; CDR3aa: CASSLATGVGYTF
v_gene: TRBV7-8; j_gene: TRBJ2-3; abundance: -; len: 15; d_gene: -; CDR3nt: TGTGCCAGCAGCTTGCCGGGATCCCGCACAGATACGCAGTATTTT; CDR3aa: CASSLPGSRTDTQYF
v_gene: TRBV7-9; j_gene: TRBJ2-2; abundance: -; len: 14; d_gene: -; CDR3nt: TGTGCCACGACCCCGGGACAATCGGGCGGGGAGCTGTTTTTT; CDR3aa: CATTPGQSGGELFF
v_gene: TRBV13; j_gene: TRBJ1-5; abundance: -; len: 12; d_gene: -; CDR3nt: TGTGCCAGCAGTTCAAACTATGGGCCCCAGCATTTT; CDR3aa: CASSSNYGPQHF
v_gene: TRBV7-9; j_gene: TRBJ1-6; abundance: few; len: 13; d_gene: TRBD1; CDR3nt: TGTGCCAGCGGGACAGCCACTAATTCACCCCTCCACTTT; CDR3aa: CASGTATNSPLHF
v_gene: TRBV27; j_gene: TRBJ1-2; abundance: -; len: 13; d_gene: -; CDR3nt: TGTGCCAGCAGGCTAGACAGTAACTATGGCTACACCTTC; CDR3aa: CASRLDSNYGYTF
v_gene: TRBV7-9; j_gene: TRBJ2-6; abundance: -; len: 17; d_gene: -; CDR3nt: TGTGCCAGCAGGAGAGCAGGGGAAGGAACTGGGGCCAACGTCCTGACTTTC; CDR3aa: CASRRAGEGTGANVLTF
v_gene: TRBV18; j_gene: TRBJ1-2; abundance: -; len: 14; d_gene: -; CDR3nt: TGTGCCAGCTCACCAAGACAGGAGCTCTATGGCTACACCTTC; CDR3aa: CASSPRQELYGYTF
v_gene: TRBV7-3; j_gene: TRBJ2-3; abundance: -; len: 15; d_gene: -; CDR3nt: TGTGCCAGCAGCTTAACTAGCGTTTACACAGATACGCAGTATTTT; CDR3aa: CASSLTSVYTDTQYF
v_gene: TRBV11-2; j_gene: TRBJ2-7; abundance: once; len: 16; d_gene: TRBD2; CDR3nt: TGTGCCAGCAGCTTCCTTCAGCGGGAGCTGTTCTACGAGCAGTACTTC; CDR3aa: CASSFLQRELFYEQYF
v_gene: TRBV27; j_gene: TRBJ1-1; abundance: few; len: 13; d_gene: -; CDR3nt: TGTGCCAGCAGTTTATTTGGGAGGACTGAAGCTTTCTTT; CDR3aa: CASSLFGRTEAFF
v_gene: TRBV25-1; j_gene: TRBJ2-2; abundance: -; len: 16; d_gene: -; CDR3nt: TGTGCCAGCAGTGGGACAACCAGCCGAAACACCGGGGAGCTGTTTTTT; CDR3aa: CASSGTTSRNTGELFF
v_gene: TRBV9; j_gene: TRBJ1-1; abundance: -; len: 14; d_gene: TRBD1; CDR3nt: TGTGCCAGCAGCTCGACAGGGATGAACACTGAAGCTTTCTTT; CDR3aa: CASSSTGMNTEAFF
v_gene: TRBV30; j_gene: TRBJ1-5; abundance: -; len: 16; d_gene: TRBD1; CDR3nt: TGTGCCTGGAGTGGAGACAGGGCTTATAGCAATCAGCCCCAGCATTTT; CDR3aa: CAWSGDRAYSNQPQHF
v_gene: TRBV5-1; j_gene: TRBJ1-3; abundance: -; len: 18; d_gene: TRBD1; CDR3nt: TGCGCCAGCAGCGAAGGACAGGGCCTTGTCAACTCTGGAAACACCATATATTTT; CDR3aa: CASSEGQGLVNSGNTIYF
v_gene: TRBV2; j_gene: TRBJ1-2; abundance: -; len: 13; d_gene: TRBD1; CDR3nt: TGTGCCAGCAGTGAAGGACAGGGTAATGGCTACACCTTC; CDR3aa: CASSEGQGNGYTF
v_gene: TRBV6-6; j_gene: TRBJ1-1; abundance: -; len: 15; d_gene: TRBD1; CDR3nt: TGTGCCAGCAGTTACTTACCGGGACAGGGCACTGAAGCTTTCTTT; CDR3aa: CASSYLPGQGTEAFF
v_gene: TRBV6-6; j_gene: TRBJ2-3; abundance: -; len: 16; d_gene: TRBD2; CDR3nt: TGTGCCAGCAGTTACACCGGACTAGCGGGAACAGATACGCAGTATTTT; CDR3aa: CASSYTGLAGTDTQYF
v_gene: TRBV7-2; j_gene: TRBJ1-1; abundance: -; len: 14; d_gene: -; CDR3nt: TGTGCCAGCAGCCTGTGGGCAGGCCCCACTGAAGCTTTCTTT; CDR3aa: CASSLWAGPTEAFF
v_gene: TRBV25-1; j_gene: TRBJ2-7; abundance: -; len: 14; d_gene: -; CDR3nt: TGTGCCAGCAGAGGCTCAGGGTATTCTTACGAGCAGTACTTC; CDR3aa: CASRGSGYSYEQYF
v_gene: TRBV19; j_gene: TRBJ2-1; abundance: -; len: 18; d_gene: -; CDR3nt: TGTGCCAGTAGTAACCAATACATCAAACCCCCGTTCGCCAATGAGCAGTTCTTC; CDR3aa: CASSNQYIKPPFANEQFF
v_gene: TRBV9; j_gene: TRBJ2-3; abundance: few; len: 15; d_gene: -; CDR3nt: TGTGCCAGCAGCGTAGTAGCCGGAGCGGGAGATACGCAGTATTTT; CDR3aa: CASSVVAGAGDTQYF
v_gene: TRBV4-1; j_gene: TRBJ2-1; abundance: -; len: 16; d_gene: TRBD2; CDR3nt: TGCGCCAGCAGCCAAGAGATCGCGGGGGGCGGGAATGAGCAGTTCTTC; CDR3aa: CASSQEIAGGGNEQFF
v_gene: TRBV5-8; j_gene: TRBJ2-5; abundance: -; len: 15; d_gene: -; CDR3nt: TGTGCCAGCAGCCCGCAGGGGCGTCAACAAGAGACCCAGTACTTC; CDR3aa: CASSPQGRQQETQYF
v_gene: TRBV28; j_gene: TRBJ1-5; abundance: -; len: 16; d_gene: -; CDR3nt: TGTGCCAGCAAGACTGGCCCCAGATTTAGCAATCAGCCCCAGCATTTT; CDR3aa: CASKTGPRFSNQPQHF
v_gene: TRBV13; j_gene: TRBJ2-2; abundance: -; len: 16; d_gene: -; CDR3nt: TGTGCCAGCAGCTTAGATACAGGGCTTAGCACCGGGGAGCTGTTTTTT; CDR3aa: CASSLDTGLSTGELFF
v_gene: TRBV5-6; j_gene: TRBJ2-7; abundance: -; len: 16; d_gene: TRBD2; CDR3nt: TGTGCCAGCAGCCTCCCGACTAGCGGGAGGGGCGACGAGCAGTACTTC; CDR3aa: CASSLPTSGRGDEQYF
v_gene: TRBV7-9; j_gene: TRBJ2-3; abundance: -; len: 14; d_gene: -; CDR3nt: TGTGCCAGCAGCTTGCGAGGGAACACAGATACGCAGTATTTT; CDR3aa: CASSLRGNTDTQYF
v_gene: TRBV27; j_gene: TRBJ1-4; abundance: -; len: 14; d_gene: -; CDR3nt: TGTGCCAGCAGTTTAATGGGTCGGCGGGAAAAACTGTTTTTT; CDR3aa: CASSLMGRREKLFF
v_gene: TRBV12-5; j_gene: TRBJ1-1; abundance: -; len: 14; d_gene: TRBD1; CDR3nt: TGTGCTAGTGGTCCGGGACAGGGGAGGACTGAAGCTTTCTTT; CDR3aa: CASGPGQGRTEAFF
v_gene: TRBV6-1; j_gene: TRBJ1-1; abundance: -; len: 14; d_gene: -; CDR3nt: TGTGCCAGCAGTGGCAGGGGCCAGAACACTGAAGCTTTCTTT; CDR3aa: CASSGRGQNTEAFF
v_gene: TRBV9; j_gene: TRBJ1-4; abundance: -; len: 15; d_gene: TRBD1; CDR3nt: TGTGCCAGCAGCGACTCCGGGACAGGGCATGAAAAACTGTTTTTT; CDR3aa: CASSDSGTGHEKLFF
v_gene: TRBV7-2; j_gene: TRBJ2-3; abundance: -; len: 16; d_gene: TRBD1; CDR3nt: TGTGCCAGCAGCATCGCTAGGGACAGGTTCACAGATACGCAGTATTTT; CDR3aa: CASSIARDRFTDTQYF
v_gene: TRBV2; j_gene: TRBJ1-3; abundance: -; len: 16; d_gene: -; CDR3nt: TGTGCCAGCAGAAAGGACAGTTATTTTTCTGGAAACACCATATATTTT; CDR3aa: CASRKDSYFSGNTIYF
v_gene: TRBV7-2; j_gene: TRBJ2-3; abundance: -; len: 15; d_gene: TRBD2; CDR3nt: TGTGCCAGCAGCGCAAGGACTAGTGGCACAGATACGCAGTATTTT; CDR3aa: CASSARTSGTDTQYF